This TCR beta chain was sequenced in a study of blood T cell repertoires in COVID-19. Authors' methods: Nucleated cell counts were estimated from reference gene primer amplification. Clones were sequenced by immunoSEQ multiplex PCR, and TCRdb holds only the in-frame ones, with some missing. V and J calls and clone size are those listed in that table; D and trimming were worked out from the DNA. The table has roughly 300,000 clones, roughly 91% seen once. Participant-reported clinical history was the basis for cohort assignment. V gave up 2 bases and J gave up 7 bases, with 6 bases separating them. Germline lookup yields CDR1 SGHAT and CDR2 FQDESV (reference sequence). CDR3 length equals 12 residues.

Sequenced material: PBMCs or T cells enriched from blood (not recorded which). The sequence was collected from a woman in her thirties or forties with acute COVID-19. The V and J genes are TRBV11-1 and TRBJ2-1; weak D call: TRBD2 (6 bases). CDR3 amino acids: CASSLSGNEQFF. CDR3 in DNA: TGTGCCAGCAGCTTAAGCGGGAATGAGCAGTTCTTC.